These T cell receptor beta chains were read from a single sample in a study of blood T cell repertoires in COVID-19. Here immunoSEQ multiplex PCR was the method, and the copy in TCRdb shows in-frame clones only, minus some. The table shows about 80,000 clones, with 78% occurring only once. Sequencing was performed on peripheral blood. These receptors were obtained from a human donor in a cohort sampled during active COVID-19. Both conserved end residues are part of each CDR3. Fields, in order: D gene, clone size, J gene, V gene, CDR3 protein, CDR3 DNA. D genes are given only for firm matches. Clone size, where shown, is once, few, many, or a class for clones that have expanded.

NA | NA | TRBJ1-1 | TRBV24-1 | CATSDPGGDGKAFF | TGTGCCACCAGTGATCCGGGAGGGGACGGTAAAGCTTTCTTT
NA | NA | TRBJ1-6 | TRBV19 | CASSAGSPLHF | TGTGCCAGTTCGGCAGGGTCACCCCTCCACTTT
NA | once | TRBJ2-3 | TRBV21-1 | CASTLGTGTTDTQYF | TGTGCCAGCACTCTTGGGACAGGGACAACAGATACGCAGTATTTT
NA | NA | TRBJ2-4 | TRBV9 | CASSVDTGAKNIQYF | TGTGCCAGCAGCGTAGACACAGGGGCCAAAAACATTCAGTACTTC
TRBD1 | NA | TRBJ2-1 | TRBV10-3 | CATGFGGTGYRAEQFF | TGTGCCACCGGGTTTGGCGGGACAGGGTATCGGGCTGAGCAGTTCTTC
NA | NA | TRBJ1-1 | TRBV2 | CASRLRGFEAFF | TGTGCCAGCAGACTAAGAGGATTTGAAGCTTTCTTT
NA | NA | TRBJ1-5 | TRBV5-8 | CASSVRWGGNQPQHF | TGTGCCAGCAGCGTTAGATGGGGCGGCAATCAGCCCCAGCATTTT
TRBD2 | many | TRBJ2-1 | TRBV27 | CASSLLAGGYNEQFF | TGTGCCAGCAGCCTCCTAGCGGGAGGGTACAATGAGCAGTTCTTC
NA | few | TRBJ2-3 | TRBV5-1 | CASSPIQGTEITDTQYF | TGCGCCAGCAGCCCAATCCAGGGGACCGAGATCACAGATACGCAGTATTTT
TRBD1 | NA | TRBJ1-4 | TRBV12-5 | CASGLVQGFANEKLFF | TGTGCTAGTGGTTTGGTACAGGGGTTCGCTAATGAAAAACTGTTTTTT
TRBD2 | NA | TRBJ2-3 | TRBV6-5 | CASRGGSPDTQYF | TGTGCCAGCAGGGGCGGGAGCCCAGATACGCAGTATTTT
NA | NA | TRBJ1-1 | TRBV6-5 | CASSYFGGAGTEAFF | TGTGCCAGCAGTTACTTCGGGGGGGCTGGCACTGAAGCTTTCTTT
TRBD2 | NA | TRBJ2-1 | TRBV7-8 | CATPPRGAGGPWGFNEQFF | TGTGCCACCCCTCCCCGGGGAGCGGGAGGTCCCTGGGGGTTCAATGAGCAGTTCTTC
NA | NA | TRBJ2-3 | TRBV27 | CASTPGGGDTQYF | TGTGCCAGCACCCCGGGCGGGGGCGATACGCAGTATTTT
NA | NA | TRBJ2-3 | TRBV6-4 | CASRQSIGTPTDTQYF | TGTGCCAGCAGACAGTCCATAGGGACTCCCACAGATACGCAGTATTTT
TRBD1 | NA | TRBJ2-3 | TRBV11-2 | CASSLSVIQTGNTDTQYF | TGTGCCAGCAGCTTAAGTGTGATCCAGACAGGGAACACAGATACGCAGTATTTT
NA | few | TRBJ2-7 | TRBV7-9 | CASSSALGGEQYF | TGTGCCAGCAGCTCCGCCCTAGGTGGCGAGCAGTACTTC
TRBD1 | NA | TRBJ2-3 | TRBV12-3/TRBV12-4 | CASSPRDRGYF | TGTGCCAGCAGTCCCCGGGACAGGGGGTATTTT
NA | NA | TRBJ1-5 | TRBV6-6 | CAGGNQPQHF | TGTGCCGGAGGGAATCAGCCCCAGCATTTT
NA | NA | TRBJ2-7 | TRBV6-5 | CASSYRGNYEQYF | TGTGCCAGCAGTTACCGGGGAAACTACGAGCAGTACTTC
NA | NA | TRBJ2-1 | TRBV5-1 | CASSLADSAYNEQFF | TGCGCCAGCAGCTTGGCCGACTCAGCATACAATGAGCAGTTCTTC
TRBD1 | NA | TRBJ1-1 | TRBV6-6 | CASSYPAGQGNTEAFF | TGTGCCAGCAGTTACCCGGCGGGACAGGGGAACACTGAAGCTTTCTTT
TRBD1 | NA | TRBJ2-1 | TRBV15 | CATSRDIGQGSYNEQFF | TGTGCCACCAGCAGAGATATCGGACAGGGCTCCTACAATGAGCAGTTCTTC
NA | NA | TRBJ1-2 | TRBV6-6 | CASSRTQLNYGYTF | TGTGCCAGCAGCAGGACACAGTTAAACTATGGCTACACCTTC